This T cell receptor beta chain derives from a study of blood T cell repertoires in COVID-19. Background on the study: Acute-phase and convalescent COVID-19 samples originated in the United States, Italy and Spain. PBMCs, B-cell-depleted T cells, or T cells were the source of the cDNA or gDNA that made up the material.

In the original processing: Estimation of nucleated cell counts was performed using reference gene primer amplification. Libraries were prepared by immunoSEQ multiplex PCR; TCRdb keeps only in-frame clonotypes and omits some of them. That table gives V, J and clone size, and the DNA gave D and trimming. Of approximately 380,000 clones listed, 85% are singletons. This receptor was taken from a woman aged 18-29 years with acute or convalescent COVID-19. Source material: peripheral blood.

The CDR3 here is CASSLRARNSGGNTGELFF. CDR3 coding DNA: TGCGCCAGCAGCTTGAGGGCGCGGAATAGCGGGGGGAACACCGGGGAGCTGTTTTTT. The rearrangement joins TRBV5-1 to TRBJ2-2, with 9 bases identical to TRBD2. V was pared by 1 base and J by 1 base, with 11 bases of the junction left unmatched. Germline loops: CDR1 SGHRS, CDR2 YFSETQ. The CDR3 is 19 amino acids.